The rows below give T cell receptor beta chains drawn from one sample of a study of blood T cells in healthy people across ages. TCRdb used MiXCR to reprocess the 5' RACE reads, holding one entry per CDR3 protein. The table lists 1.5 million to 1.8 million distinct CDR3 sequences, roughly 43% of them singletons, with approximately 4% in the top ten. What was sequenced was blood. The receptors originated from a woman aged 18 to 35 in good health. The CDR3 runs from the conserved cysteine through the conserved F or W. A D gene is named only where the DNA matches it firmly.

NA,TRBJ2-5,TRBV2,CASSLGSNRETQYF
TRBD1,TRBJ1-4,TRBV27,CASSLGGQGDPLIEKLFF
TRBD1,NA,TRBV7-7,CASSKGQGSYNEQYF
TRBD1,TRBJ1-2,TRBV7-9,CASSLWGQGAVGYTF
NA,TRBJ2-3,TRBV12-3/TRBV12-4,CASSPCSTDTQYF
NA,TRBJ1-1,TRBV20-1,CSALPTVNTEAFF
NA,TRBJ2-5,TRBV20-1,CSASPPGQETQYF
TRBD1,TRBJ1-4,TRBV6-1,CASSGFPRGHDEKLFF
TRBD1,TRBJ1-2,TRBV6-5,CASSYTGTGPGYTF
NA,TRBJ2-1,TRBV20-1,CSAASAPSNEQFF
NA,TRBJ2-5,TRBV9,CASSVGLHAETQYF
NA,TRBJ2-7,TRBV5-1,CASRELGAYEQYF
TRBD2,TRBJ2-5,TRBV30,CAWIPRLAGVQETQYF
TRBD1,NA,TRBV7-3,CASSPRTGAYNEQYF
NA,TRBJ1-6,TRBV10-3,CAISEANSPLHF
TRBD1,TRBJ1-6,TRBV9,CASSAEDRSSSPLHF
NA,TRBJ1-6,TRBV18,CASSPTLTQNSPLHF
TRBD2,TRBJ2-1,TRBV27,CASSLAGTSGDNEQFF
TRBD1,TRBJ2-7,TRBV20-1,CSARHLGQGRYEQYF
TRBD2,TRBJ2-1,TRBV20-1,CSATGTSGRAANEQFF
NA,TRBJ2-2,TRBV15,CATSRVTGELFF
NA,TRBJ1-2,TRBV29-1,CSVLGGEFAAGCTF
TRBD2,TRBJ2-3,TRBV20-1,CSARDVGRRGGIDTQYF
NA,TRBJ2-3,TRBV20-1,CSAGAGYTDTQYF
TRBD1,TRBJ2-2,TRBV3-1,CASSQPGQGVGGELFF
NA,TRBJ2-7,TRBV20-1,CSASNTFYEQYF
TRBD1,TRBJ1-1,TRBV20-1,CSARTGVYNTEAFF
NA,TRBJ2-1,TRBV6-2/TRBV6-3,CASSYASGTHNEQFF
NA,TRBJ2-7,TRBV12-3/TRBV12-4,CASTPGGSSFFHEQYF
NA,TRBJ2-3,TRBV20-1,CSARGQPGADTQYF
NA,TRBJ2-7,TRBV20-1,CSARKVAGEQYF
NA,TRBJ2-3,TRBV20-1,CSARDRDGTDTQYF
NA,TRBJ2-3,TRBV6-2/TRBV6-3,CARTLGGSSDTQYF
NA,TRBJ2-7,TRBV5-1,CASSLGPTDYEQYF
NA,TRBJ2-3,TRBV20-1,CSAPQSGTRMQYF
TRBD1,TRBJ2-1,TRBV28,CASRHRDRDYNEQFF
NA,TRBJ2-1,TRBV7-9,CASSVAASSEQFF
NA,TRBJ2-3,TRBV20-1,CSARDLAGWDTDAQYF
TRBD2,TRBJ2-7,TRBV27,CASSPTSGRTNEQYF
TRBD2,TRBJ2-1,TRBV24-1,CATSESTSPGRNEQFF
TRBD1,TRBJ2-7,TRBV7-9,CASGDSAQTYNEQYF
NA,TRBJ1-5,TRBV12-3/TRBV12-4,CASSLARIGSNQPQHF
NA,TRBJ2-5,TRBV6-2/TRBV6-3,CASIRSWIEQETQYF
TRBD1,TRBJ2-7,TRBV20-1,CSARRTGMCEQYF
NA,TRBJ1-1,TRBV18,CASSPPGEYTEAFF
TRBD1,TRBJ2-6,TRBV7-8,CVSSLVDRGSGANVLTF
NA,TRBJ1-2,TRBV18,CASSQGENYGYTF
NA,TRBJ2-7,TRBV20-1,CSAARGGSYEQYF
NA,TRBJ2-2,TRBV6-8,CASSRQPGELFF
NA,TRBJ1-1,TRBV20-1,CSARDYRAASSNTEAFF
TRBD2,TRBJ2-7,TRBV3-1,CASSPYEREYHEKYF
NA,TRBJ1-6,TRBV20-1,CSIRGASSYNSPLHF
NA,NA,TRBV9,CASSTTGNEQYF
TRBD2,NA,TRBV4-1,CASSQVGLAGGLAYNEQYF
NA,TRBJ2-5,TRBV7-2,CASSLRTPQETQYF